This T cell receptor (beta chain) was identified in a study of blood T cell repertoires in COVID-19. For the study at large: From T cells, B-cell-depleted T cells, or PBMCs came the material, which was cDNA or gDNA.

In terms of age and location, participants ranged from roughly 18 to 90 years and lived in approximately 26 US areas. Categorization into cohorts depended on clinical history that participants reported. CDR1 is SNHLY, CDR2 FYNNEI, per germline. With 5 bases removed from V and 3 bases from J, the gap between germline ends came to 4 bases. This CDR3 has 11 amino acids. Using immunoSEQ multiplex PCR, the repertoire was profiled, and TCRdb retains in-frame clones only, with some absent. This sample yields 250,000 to 350,000 clones, of which approximately 90% are seen a single time; around 2% belongs to the top ten.

Sequenced sample: PBMCs or T cells enriched from blood (not recorded which). This chain links TRBV2 with TRBJ1-1; no reliable D call. The receptor's source is a woman aged 60-75 years in a cohort exposed to, infected with or recovered from COVID-19 (not recorded which). Here the CDR3 DNA reads TGTGCCAGCAGTCAATACACTGAAGCTTTCTTT. Residues: CASSQYTEAFF.